The 28 T cell receptor beta chains presented below share a single source sample, sequenced in a study of blood T cell repertoires in COVID-19. Profiled with immunoSEQ multiplex PCR; TCRdb holds only in-frame clones, not every one. The sample carries 250,000 to 300,000 clones, approximately 82% recorded once. The sequenced sample was peripheral blood. These receptors all come from a man older than 75 with acute or convalescent COVID-19.

This clone appeared a few times. The V gene is TRBV4-2, the J gene TRBJ1-1; D is undetermined. The CDR3 length is 16 residues. The V gene's germline CDR1 is LGHNA and CDR2 YNFKEQ. V dropped 4 bases and J dropped 0 bases, with 15 bases sitting between them. CDR3 nucleotide sequence: TGTGCCAGCAGCCGCCCGCGGGGAGGGATGAACACTGAAGCTTTCTTT. Its protein product is CASSRPRGGMNTEAFF.

This chain links TRBV5-6 with TRBJ2-6, with a weak D call TRBD2 (6 bases). CDR3 length equals 16 residues. Germline CDR1 reads SGHDT; CDR2 reads YYEEEE. Trimming took off 3 bases at V and 4 bases at J, with 14 bases between the two ends. As DNA, the CDR3 is TGTGCCAGCAGCTATGGGAGGCTTGGCGGGGCCAACGTCCTGACTTTC. It translates to CASSYGRLGGANVLTF.

The chain links TRBV5-5 to TRBJ1-2; 11 positions agree with TRBD1. CDR3 size: 14 residues. Germline CDR1 reads SGHKS; CDR2 reads YYEKEE (reference sequence). V lost 4 bases, J lost 2 bases, and 1 base stayed unmatched. The CDR3 nucleotides are TGTGCCAGCAGCGGGGACAGGGGGAACTATGGCTACACCTTC. The encoded protein is CASSGDRGNYGYTF.

The V call is TRBV7-9, the J call TRBJ2-2, with a possible D match to TRBD2 (6 bases). V gave up 6 bases and J gave up 6 bases, with 8 bases separating them. Germline values: CDR1 SEHNR, CDR2 FQNEAQ (reference sequence). The CDR3 sequence is 12 residues long. The CDR3 coding sequence is TGTGCCAGCAGAAGCGGGCCCGGGGAGCTGTTTTTT. Translating gives CASRSGPGELFF.

This sequence joins TRBV6-5 and TRBJ2-2; 9 nucleotides line up with TRBD1. V gave up 2 bases and J gave up 5 bases; unmatched junction bases: 6. This CDR3 comprises 16 residues. The V gene's germline CDR1 is MNHEY and CDR2 SVGAGI. The CDR3 spells CASSYPGTGKTGELFF. The CDR3 nucleotides read TGTGCCAGCAGTTACCCCGGGACAGGGAAAACCGGGGAGCTGTTTTTT.

The rearrangement uses TRBV5-1 and TRBJ2-3, with 15 bases lining up with TRBD2. Trimming removed 3 bases from V and 6 bases from J; junction bases left unmatched: 11. Per germline, CDR1 SGHRS and CDR2 YFSETQ. The CDR3 length is 18 residues. The CDR3 DNA is TGCGCCAGCAGCTGGGGGGGACTAGCGGGAGGATTGATGGATACGCAGTATTTT. It yields the protein CASSWGGLAGGLMDTQYF.

V is TRBV6-6 and J is TRBJ1-6; maybe TRBD1 (5 bases). The CDR3 is made up of 16 amino acids. Germline loops: CDR1 MNHNY, CDR2 SVGAGI (reference sequence). V gave up 5 bases and J gave up 0 bases, with 11 bases separating them. CDR3 DNA: TGTGCCAGCAGTCCGACAGCCAGCTCCTATAATTCACCCCTCCACTTT. Translation gives CASSPTASSYNSPLHF.

Here the CDR3 DNA reads TGTGCCAGCAAGACGGGAGGGGAAGGCAATGAGCAGTTCTTC. Translated, it gives CASKTGGEGNEQFF. The gene calls are TRBV28 and TRBJ2-1; 8 bases match TRBD2. Germline loops: CDR1 MDHEN, CDR2 SYDVKM. V was pared by 7 bases and J by 6 bases, with 8 bases of the junction left unmatched. The CDR3 is 14 residues long.

J is TRBJ2-7 and V is TRBV3-1 (or the pseudogene TRBV3-2); 7 bases fit TRBD1. Per germline, CDR1 LGHDT and CDR2 YNNKEL (reference sequence). The V and J ends lost 1 base and 9 bases, in that order; junction bases with no gene match: 0. This CDR3 comprises 11 residues. This CDR3 reads CASSQGDRQYF. CDR3 sequence (DNA): TGTGCCAGCAGCCAAGGGGACAGGCAGTACTTC.

V usage is TRBV6-5 and J usage is TRBJ2-3; TRBD1 matches 9 bases. V dropped 0 bases and J dropped 6; count of bases not matched to a gene: 7. Germline lookup yields CDR1 MNHEY and CDR2 SVGAGI. There are 16 residues in the CDR3. As DNA, the CDR3 is TGTGCCAGCAGTTACTCAAGCGGGACAGGGTACGATACGCAGTATTTT. Translating gives CASSYSSGTGYDTQYF.

V gene TRBV11-3 combines with J gene TRBJ2-3; perhaps TRBD1 as D (6 bases). This CDR3 is 13 amino acids long. Germline V lookup: CDR1 SGHNT, CDR2 YENEEA. Trimming took 5 bases from V and 10 from J, leaving 16 bases between them. The CDR3 protein is CASSPQGPEAQYF. The CDR3 coding sequence is TGTGCCAGCAGCCCCCAGGGGCCCGAGGCGCAGTATTTT.

The V and J genes are TRBV7-2 and TRBJ2-3; D might be TRBD1 (6 bases). The CDR3 totals 16 residues. The ends were cut back, 5 bases at V and 4 bases at J, with 19 bases in the middle. CDR1 is SGHTA, CDR2 FQGNSA, per germline. The DNA for the CDR3 is TGTGCCAGCAGCCAGGAGCAGGGGAAGATATCAGATACGCAGTATTTT. It specifies CASSQEQGKISDTQYF.

The chain couples TRBV6-1 to TRBJ2-3; 8 nucleotides line up with TRBD2. J was trimmed by 4 bases and V by 0 bases; bases with no gene match: 6. From germline, CDR1 is MNHNS and CDR2 SASEGT. The CDR3 is 16 residues long. The CDR3 is CASSEAGSGIPDTQYF. DNA of the CDR3: TGTGCCAGCAGTGAAGCCGGTAGCGGGATTCCAGATACGCAGTATTTT.

The chain couples TRBV7-2 to TRBJ2-5; D is ambiguous. The CDR3 has 13 residues. Germline CDR1 SGHTA, CDR2 FQGNSA. The V end was cut by 4 bases, the J end by 7 bases, with 13 bases between. The CDR3 region has the DNA TGTGCCAGCAGCTCGCGAGGTCCGGGGACCCAGTACTTC. Amino acid sequence: CASSSRGPGTQYF.

CDR3 DNA sequence: TGCGCCAGCAGCCACCCGGGACAGGGCTCAGATACGCAGTATTTT. It specifies CASSHPGQGSDTQYF. V is TRBV5-1 and J is TRBJ2-3, with TRBD1 matching 9 bases. Germline CDR1 and CDR2: SGHRS and YFSETQ. V was clipped by 4 bases and J by 4 bases; unmatched bases: 7. The CDR3 has 15 residues.

The V and J genes are TRBV14 and TRBJ2-5, with a tentative D call TRBD2 (5 bases). CDR3 length equals 21 residues. Germline V CDR1 and CDR2: SGHDN, FVKESK. Trimming took 0 bases from V and 3 from J, leaving 29 bases between them. The CDR3 DNA is TGTGCCAGCAGCCAAGATCCAATAAAACGGGGATTTACACTGCAGAAAGAGACCCAGTACTTC. Protein sequence: CASSQDPIKRGFTLQKETQYF.

The rearrangement joins TRBV25-1 to TRBJ1-2; D uncertain. The CDR3 covers 12 residues. Looked up from germline, CDR1 is MGHDK and CDR2 is SYGVNS. Trimming pared 5 bases from V and 7 bases from J, leaving 11 bases between. CDR3 sequence (DNA): TGTGCCAGCAGTAGGGTGGAGGGTGGCTACACCTTC. Protein sequence: CASSRVEGGYTF.

The chain carries TRBV30 and TRBJ2-1; perhaps TRBD2 as D (5 bases). CDR1 and CDR2 (germline): GTSNPN, SVGIG (reference sequence). This CDR3 has 17 amino acids. Trimming left V 3 bases short and J 1 base short, with 19 bases between. In DNA form, the CDR3 reads TGTGCCTGGAGAATGGACTCTTTGTTTCAGTCCTACAATGAGCAGTTCTTC. Protein product: CAWRMDSLFQSYNEQFF. Full variable domain (missing parts from reference TRBV30 and TRBJ2-1): SQTIHQWPATLVQPVGSPLSLECTVEGTSNPNLYWYRQAAGRGLQLLFYSVGIGQISSEVPQNLSASRPQDRQFILSSKKLLLSDSGFYLCAWRMDSLFQSYNEQFFGPGTRLTVL.

The V and J genes are TRBV7-2 and TRBJ1-2; D is undetermined. CDR1 is SGHTA and CDR2 is FQGNSA in the germline V gene. The CDR3 totals 13 residues. Trimming pared 7 bases from V and 7 bases from J, leaving 16 bases between. The CDR3 loop is CASNAGGRAGYTF. In DNA form, the CDR3 reads TGTGCCAGCAACGCGGGAGGTCGCGCTGGCTACACCTTC. Full variable domain (outside the CDR3, taken from reference TRBV7-2 and TRBJ1-2): GAGVSQSPSNKVTEKGKDVELRCDPISGHTALYWYRQSLGQGLEFLIYFQGNSAPDKSGLPSDRFSAERTGGSVSTLTIQRTQQEDSAVYLCASNAGGRAGYTFGSGTRLTVV.

The CDR3 loop is CASSVEGHYGYTF. The CDR3 nucleotides read TGTGCCAGCAGTGTGGAGGGACACTATGGCTACACCTTC. The V and J genes are TRBV25-1 and TRBJ1-2; TRBD1 is a possible D gene (5 bases). The germline V gene has CDR1 MGHDK and CDR2 SYGVNS. V lost 4 bases and J 3 bases, leaving 9 bases between the germline ends. This CDR3 contains 13 residues.

The J gene is TRBJ1-4, the V gene TRBV5-1, with D hard to call. This CDR3 has 15 residues. The germline CDR1 and CDR2 sequences are SGHRS and YFSETQ. The germline V and J ends were trimmed by 0 bases and 3 bases, with 9 bases remaining between them. The CDR3 region has the DNA TGCGCCAGCAGCTTGGGTGCGCCGGCTAATGAAAAACTGTTTTTT. Amino acid sequence: CASSLGAPANEKLFF.

J is TRBJ2-7 and V is TRBV4-2, with TRBD2 matching over 8 bases. The CDR3 length is 15 residues. V gave up 1 base and J gave up 7 bases; unmatched junction bases: 9. CDR1 and CDR2 from the germline V gene are LGHNA and YNFKEQ. CDR3: CASSQGGAGAGEQYF. CDR3 DNA sequence: TGTGCCAGCAGCCAAGGAGGAGCGGGAGCGGGGGAGCAGTACTTC.

The chain employs TRBV28 and TRBJ2-1; D is possibly TRBD2 (7 bases). The CDR3 covers 15 residues. The ends were cut back, 4 bases at V and 5 bases at J, with 15 bases in the middle. Germline-derived CDR1 and CDR2 are MDHEN and SYDVKM. In DNA form, the CDR3 reads TGTGCCAGCAGTTCCCAAGGGGGGGGCCACAATGAGCAGTTCTTC. Translating it yields CASSSQGGGHNEQFF.

In its sample, this clone was seen once. The rearrangement links TRBV3-1 (or the pseudogene TRBV3-2) to TRBJ2-1, with D maybe TRBD2 (6 bases). CDR1 and CDR2 from the germline V gene are LGHDT and YNNKEL (reference sequence). The CDR3 runs 14 residues. V was shortened by 5 bases and J by 0 bases, with 8 bases between the two germline ends. The CDR3 DNA sequence: TGTGCCAGCAGCGGAGGGAGCTCCTACAATGAGCAGTTCTTC. It translates to CASSGGSSYNEQFF.

The chain links TRBV5-4 to TRBJ2-7, with D possibly being TRBD2 (6 bases). Trimming left V 7 bases short and J 1 base short, with 12 bases between. Germline CDR1 is SGHNT and CDR2 is YYREEE (reference sequence). The CDR3 loop spans 13 amino acids. The CDR3 sequence: CASARSGSYEQYF. Written as DNA, the CDR3 is TGTGCCAGCGCCCGTAGCGGATCCTACGAGCAGTACTTC.

This clone occurred a few times. This chain links TRBV2 with TRBJ1-6; D unclear. This CDR3 spans 14 amino acids. The ends were cut back, 10 bases at V and 5 bases at J, with 15 bases in the middle. Germline CDR1 and CDR2: SNHLY and FYNNEI. CDR3: CATLRGIDNSPLHF. CDR3 bases: TGTGCCACCTTGCGAGGGATCGATAATTCACCCCTCCACTTT.

The chain uses TRBV5-1 and TRBJ1-5; the D is unclear. V lost 4 bases and J lost 5, with 10 bases in between. Germline loops: CDR1 SGHRS, CDR2 YFSETQ. This CDR3 contains 13 residues. CDR3: CASSITGDQPQHF. The CDR3 DNA reads TGCGCCAGCAGCATAACCGGGGATCAGCCCCAGCATTTT. The whole variable domain, remainder taken from reference TRBV5-1 and TRBJ1-5, is KAGVTQTPRYLIKTRGQQVTLSCSPISGHRSVSWYQQTPGQGLQFLFEYFSETQRNKGNFPGRFSGRQFSNSRSEMNVSTLELGDSALYLCASSITGDQPQHFGDGTRLSIL.

For this clone: One junction end disagrees with the germline gene, perhaps due to a read error. The chain carries TRBV28 and TRBJ1-5, with D perhaps TRBD1 (5 bases). Germline values: CDR1 MDHEN, CDR2 SYDVKM. The CDR3 loop spans 15 amino acids. The CDR3 region is CASSLPEGSKQPQHF. The DNA for the CDR3 is TGTGCCAGCAGTTTACCGGAGGGGAGCAAGCAGCCCCAGCATTTT.